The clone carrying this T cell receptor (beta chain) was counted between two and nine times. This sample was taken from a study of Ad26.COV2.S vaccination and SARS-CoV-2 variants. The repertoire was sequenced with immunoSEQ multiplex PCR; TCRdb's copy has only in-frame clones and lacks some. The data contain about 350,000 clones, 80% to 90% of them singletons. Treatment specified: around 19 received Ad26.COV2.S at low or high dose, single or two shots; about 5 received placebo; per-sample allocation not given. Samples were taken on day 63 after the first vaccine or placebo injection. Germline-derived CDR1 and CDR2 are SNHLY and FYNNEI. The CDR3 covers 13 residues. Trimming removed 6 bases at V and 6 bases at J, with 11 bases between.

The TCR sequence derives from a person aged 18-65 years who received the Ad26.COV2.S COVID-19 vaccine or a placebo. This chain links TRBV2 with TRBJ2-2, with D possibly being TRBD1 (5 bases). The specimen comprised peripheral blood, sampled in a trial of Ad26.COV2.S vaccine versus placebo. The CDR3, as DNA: TGTGCCAGCAGGGACATCCCGGCCGGGGAGCTGTTTTTT. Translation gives CASRDIPAGELFF.